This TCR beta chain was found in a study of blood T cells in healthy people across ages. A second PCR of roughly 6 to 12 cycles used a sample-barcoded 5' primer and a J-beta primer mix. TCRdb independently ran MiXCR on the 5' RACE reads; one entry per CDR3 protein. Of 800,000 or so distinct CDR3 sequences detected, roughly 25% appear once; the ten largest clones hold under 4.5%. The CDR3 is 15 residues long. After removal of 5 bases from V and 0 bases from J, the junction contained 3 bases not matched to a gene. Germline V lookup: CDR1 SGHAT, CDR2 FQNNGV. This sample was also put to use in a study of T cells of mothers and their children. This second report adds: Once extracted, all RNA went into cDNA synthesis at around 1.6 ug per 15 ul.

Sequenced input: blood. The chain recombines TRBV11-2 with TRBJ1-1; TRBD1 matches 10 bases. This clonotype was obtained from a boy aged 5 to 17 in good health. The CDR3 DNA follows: TGTGCCAGCAGCGTGGGACAGGGGATGAACACTGAAGCTTTCTTT. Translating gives CASSVGQGMNTEAFF.